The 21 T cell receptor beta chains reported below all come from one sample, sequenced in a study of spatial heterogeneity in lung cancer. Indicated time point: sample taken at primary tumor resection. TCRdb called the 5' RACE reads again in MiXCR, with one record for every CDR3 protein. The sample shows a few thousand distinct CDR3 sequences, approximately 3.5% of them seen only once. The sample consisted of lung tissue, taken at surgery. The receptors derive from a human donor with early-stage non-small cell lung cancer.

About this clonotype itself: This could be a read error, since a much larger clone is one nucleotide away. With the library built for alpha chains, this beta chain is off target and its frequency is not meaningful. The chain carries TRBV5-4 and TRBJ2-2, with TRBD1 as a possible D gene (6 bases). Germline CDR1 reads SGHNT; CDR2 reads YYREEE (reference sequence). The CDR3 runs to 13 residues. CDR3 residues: CTSRQGITGELFF. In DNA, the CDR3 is TGTACGAGTCGTCAGGGGATCACCGGGGAGCTGTTTTTT.

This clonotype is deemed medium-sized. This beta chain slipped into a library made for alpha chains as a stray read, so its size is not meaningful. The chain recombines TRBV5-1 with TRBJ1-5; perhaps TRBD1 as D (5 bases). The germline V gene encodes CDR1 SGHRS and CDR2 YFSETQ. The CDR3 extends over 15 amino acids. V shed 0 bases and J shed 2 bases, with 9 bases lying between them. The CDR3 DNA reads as TGCGCCAGCAGCTTGGGGGGGTCACGCAATCAGCCCCAGCATTTT. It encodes CASSLGGSRNQPQHF.

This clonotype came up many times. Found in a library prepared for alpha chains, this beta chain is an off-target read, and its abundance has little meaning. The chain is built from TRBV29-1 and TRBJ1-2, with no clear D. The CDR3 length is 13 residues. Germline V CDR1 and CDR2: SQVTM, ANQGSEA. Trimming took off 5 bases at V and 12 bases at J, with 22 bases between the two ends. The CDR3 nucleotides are TGCAGCGTTCAAATCTGGACCCAAGGAGAGCACACCTTC. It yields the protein CSVQIWTQGEHTF.

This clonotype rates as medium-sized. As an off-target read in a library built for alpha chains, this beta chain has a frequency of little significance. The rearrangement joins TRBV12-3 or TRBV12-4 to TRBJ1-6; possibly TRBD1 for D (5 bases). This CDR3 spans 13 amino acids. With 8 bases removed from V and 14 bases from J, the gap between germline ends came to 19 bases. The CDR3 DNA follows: TGTGCCAGCGGGAACAGGACACCGAAGACCCTCCACTTT. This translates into CASGNRTPKTLHF.

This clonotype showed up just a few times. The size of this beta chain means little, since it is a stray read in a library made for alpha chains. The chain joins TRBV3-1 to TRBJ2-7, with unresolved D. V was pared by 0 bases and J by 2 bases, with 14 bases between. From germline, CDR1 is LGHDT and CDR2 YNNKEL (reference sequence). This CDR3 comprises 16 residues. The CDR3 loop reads CASSQDGRTGPYEQYF. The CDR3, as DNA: TGTGCCAGCAGCCAAGATGGACGCACTGGCCCCTACGAGCAGTACTTC.

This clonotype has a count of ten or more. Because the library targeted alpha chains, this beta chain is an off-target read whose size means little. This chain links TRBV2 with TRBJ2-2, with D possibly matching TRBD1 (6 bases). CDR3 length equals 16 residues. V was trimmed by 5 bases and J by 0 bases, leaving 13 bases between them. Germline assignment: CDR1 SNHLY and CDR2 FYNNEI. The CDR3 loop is CASSPLGTTNTGELFF. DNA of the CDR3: TGTGCCAGCAGTCCCCTGGGGACAACGAACACCGGGGAGCTGTTTTTT.

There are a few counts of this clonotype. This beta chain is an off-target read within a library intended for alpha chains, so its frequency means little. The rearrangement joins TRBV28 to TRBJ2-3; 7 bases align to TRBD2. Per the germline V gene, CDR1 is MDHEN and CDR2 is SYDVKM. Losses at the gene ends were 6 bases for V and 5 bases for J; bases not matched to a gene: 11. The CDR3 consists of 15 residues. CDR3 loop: CASRPSGGRGDTQYF. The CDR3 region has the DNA TGTGCCAGCAGGCCATCGGGGGGTAGAGGAGATACGCAGTATTTT. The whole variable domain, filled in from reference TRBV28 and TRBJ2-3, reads DVKVTQSSRYLVKRTGEKVFLECVQDMDHENMFWYRQDPGLGLRLIYFSYDVKMKEKGDIPEGYSVSREKKERFSLILESASTNQTSMYLCASRPSGGRGDTQYFGPGTRLTVL.

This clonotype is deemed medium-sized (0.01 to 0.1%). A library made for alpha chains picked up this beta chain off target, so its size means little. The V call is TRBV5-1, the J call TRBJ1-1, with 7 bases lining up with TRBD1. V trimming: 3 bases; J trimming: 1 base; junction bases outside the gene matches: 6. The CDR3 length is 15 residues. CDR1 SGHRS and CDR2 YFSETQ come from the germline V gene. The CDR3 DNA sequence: TGCGCCAGCAGCTCTACAGGGGATAGGAACACTGAAGCTTTCTTT. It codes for CASSSTGDRNTEAFF.

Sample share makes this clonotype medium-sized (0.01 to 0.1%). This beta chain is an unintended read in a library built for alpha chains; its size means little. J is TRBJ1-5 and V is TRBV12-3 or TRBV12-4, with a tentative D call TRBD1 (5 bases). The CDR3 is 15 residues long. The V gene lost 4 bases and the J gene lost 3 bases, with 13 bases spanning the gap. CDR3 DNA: TGTGCCAGCAGTTACCAGGGCGGGAACAATCAGCCCCAGCATTTT. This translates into CASSYQGGNNQPQHF.

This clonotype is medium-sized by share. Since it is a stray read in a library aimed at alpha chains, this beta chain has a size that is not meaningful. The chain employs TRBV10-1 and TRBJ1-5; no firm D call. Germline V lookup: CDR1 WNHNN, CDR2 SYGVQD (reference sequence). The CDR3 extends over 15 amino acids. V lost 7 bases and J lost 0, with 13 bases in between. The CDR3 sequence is CASTDRPNSNQPQHF. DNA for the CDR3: TGCGCCAGCACCGATCGACCCAATAGCAATCAGCCCCAGCATTTT.

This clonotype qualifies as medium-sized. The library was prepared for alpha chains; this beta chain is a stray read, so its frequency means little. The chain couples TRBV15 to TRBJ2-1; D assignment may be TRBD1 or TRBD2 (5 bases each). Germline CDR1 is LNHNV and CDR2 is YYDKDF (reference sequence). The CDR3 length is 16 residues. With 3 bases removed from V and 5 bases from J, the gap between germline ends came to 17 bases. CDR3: CATSSGRFVGDNEQFF. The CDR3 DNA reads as TGTGCCACCAGCAGCGGACGGTTCGTGGGGGACAATGAGCAGTTCTTC.

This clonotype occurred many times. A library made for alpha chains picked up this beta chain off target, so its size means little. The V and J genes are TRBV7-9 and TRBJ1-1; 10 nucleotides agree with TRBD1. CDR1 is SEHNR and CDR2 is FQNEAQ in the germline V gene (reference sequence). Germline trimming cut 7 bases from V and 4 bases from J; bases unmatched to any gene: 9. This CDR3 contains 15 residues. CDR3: CASTARDRGITEAFF. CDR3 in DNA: TGTGCCAGCACAGCCCGGGACAGGGGTATCACTGAAGCTTTCTTT.

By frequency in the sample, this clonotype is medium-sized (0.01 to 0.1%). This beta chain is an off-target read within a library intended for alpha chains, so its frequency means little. CDR3 nucleotides: TGCGCCAGCAGCGCCCGTTTTAGGGGAACGGCAGGCTCCGGGGAAGAGCAGTACTTC. Its protein product is CASSARFRGTAGSGEEQYF. The genes are TRBV5-1 and TRBJ2-7; D possibly matches TRBD1 or TRBD2 (5 bases each). The CDR3 spans 19 residues. Germline V CDR1 and CDR2: SGHRS, YFSETQ. With 4 bases removed from V and 7 bases from J, the gap between germline ends came to 33 bases.

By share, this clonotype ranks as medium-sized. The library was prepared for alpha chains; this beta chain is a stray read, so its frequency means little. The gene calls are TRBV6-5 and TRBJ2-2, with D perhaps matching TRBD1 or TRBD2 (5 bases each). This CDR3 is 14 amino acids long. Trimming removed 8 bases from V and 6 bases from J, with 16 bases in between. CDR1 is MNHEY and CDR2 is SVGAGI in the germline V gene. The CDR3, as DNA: TGTGCCAGCGCCCGGAGCCAGGGAGCCGGGGAGCTGTTTTTT. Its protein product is CASARSQGAGELFF.

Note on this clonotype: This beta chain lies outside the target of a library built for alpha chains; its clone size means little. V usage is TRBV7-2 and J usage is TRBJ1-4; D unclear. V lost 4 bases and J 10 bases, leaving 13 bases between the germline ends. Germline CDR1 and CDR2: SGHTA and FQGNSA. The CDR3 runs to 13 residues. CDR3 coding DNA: TGTGCCAGCAGCTCCCGGGCTGGGGTAAAACTGTTTTTT. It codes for CASSSRAGVKLFF.

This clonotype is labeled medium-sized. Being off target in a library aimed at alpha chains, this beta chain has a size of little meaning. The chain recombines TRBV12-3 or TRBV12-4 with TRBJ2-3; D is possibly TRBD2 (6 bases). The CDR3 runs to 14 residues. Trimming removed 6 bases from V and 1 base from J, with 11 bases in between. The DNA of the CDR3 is TGTGCCAGCAGCCCCGGGAGCGGCACAGATACGCAGTATTTT. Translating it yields CASSPGSGTDTQYF.

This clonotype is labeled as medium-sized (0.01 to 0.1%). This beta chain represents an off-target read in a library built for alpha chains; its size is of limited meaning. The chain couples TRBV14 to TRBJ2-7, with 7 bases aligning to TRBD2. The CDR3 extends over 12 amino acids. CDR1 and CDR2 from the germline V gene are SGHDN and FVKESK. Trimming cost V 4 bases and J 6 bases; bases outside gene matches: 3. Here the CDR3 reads CASSRIAGEQYF. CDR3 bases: TGTGCCAGCAGCCGGATAGCGGGCGAGCAGTACTTC.

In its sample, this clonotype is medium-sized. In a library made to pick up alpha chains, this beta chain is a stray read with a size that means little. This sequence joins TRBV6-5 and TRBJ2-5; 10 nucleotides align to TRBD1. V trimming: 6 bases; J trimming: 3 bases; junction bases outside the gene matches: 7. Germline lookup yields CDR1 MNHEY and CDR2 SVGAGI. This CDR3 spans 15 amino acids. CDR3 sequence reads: CASRPGTGVKETQYF. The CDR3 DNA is TGTGCCAGCAGGCCCGGGACAGGGGTTAAAGAGACCCAGTACTTC.

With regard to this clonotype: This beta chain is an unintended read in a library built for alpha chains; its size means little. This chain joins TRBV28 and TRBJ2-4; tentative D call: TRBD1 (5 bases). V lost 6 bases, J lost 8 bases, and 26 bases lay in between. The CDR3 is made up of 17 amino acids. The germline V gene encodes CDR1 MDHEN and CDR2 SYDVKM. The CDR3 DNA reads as TGTGCCAGCAGCCCTTCGCGGTCTGCAGGGTATAGAGACATTCAGTACTTC. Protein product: CASSPSRSAGYRDIQYF. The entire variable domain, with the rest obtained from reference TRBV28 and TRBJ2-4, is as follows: DVKVTQSSRYLVKRTGEKVFLECVQDMDHENMFWYRQDPGLGLRLIYFSYDVKMKEKGDIPEGYSVSREKKERFSLILESASTNQTSMYLCASSPSRSAGYRDIQYFGAGTRLSVL.

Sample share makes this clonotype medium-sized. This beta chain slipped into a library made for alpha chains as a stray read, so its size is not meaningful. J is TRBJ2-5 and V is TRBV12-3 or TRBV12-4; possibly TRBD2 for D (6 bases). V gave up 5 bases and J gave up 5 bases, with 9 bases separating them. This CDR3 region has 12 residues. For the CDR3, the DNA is TGTGCCAGCAGTCTGACTAGGGAGACCCAGTACTTC. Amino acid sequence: CASSLTRETQYF.

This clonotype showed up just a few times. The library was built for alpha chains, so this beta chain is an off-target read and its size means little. The CDR3: CASSLNSGPQTGELFF. The CDR3 nucleotides read TGTGCCAGCAGCTTAAACTCGGGACCCCAAACCGGGGAGCTGTTTTTT. The chain couples TRBV7-3 to TRBJ2-2; D assignment may be TRBD1 or TRBD2 (5 bases each). The CDR3 contains 16 residues. Germline V CDR1 and CDR2: SGHTA, FQGTGA. V lost 1 base and J lost 5, with 14 bases in between.